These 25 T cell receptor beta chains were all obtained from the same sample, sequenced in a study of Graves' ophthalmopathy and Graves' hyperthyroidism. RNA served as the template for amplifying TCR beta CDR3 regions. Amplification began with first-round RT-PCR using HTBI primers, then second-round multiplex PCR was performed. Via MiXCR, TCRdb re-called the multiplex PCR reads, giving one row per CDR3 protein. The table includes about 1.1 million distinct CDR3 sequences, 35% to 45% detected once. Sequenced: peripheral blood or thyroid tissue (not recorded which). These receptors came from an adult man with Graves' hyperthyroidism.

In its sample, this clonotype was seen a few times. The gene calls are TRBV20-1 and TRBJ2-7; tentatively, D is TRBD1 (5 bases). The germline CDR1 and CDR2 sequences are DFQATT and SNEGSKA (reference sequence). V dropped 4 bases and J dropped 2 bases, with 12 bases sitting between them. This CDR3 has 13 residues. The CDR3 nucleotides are TGCAGTGCTACGAGACAGTATCCCTACGAGCAGTACTTC. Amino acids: CSATRQYPYEQYF.

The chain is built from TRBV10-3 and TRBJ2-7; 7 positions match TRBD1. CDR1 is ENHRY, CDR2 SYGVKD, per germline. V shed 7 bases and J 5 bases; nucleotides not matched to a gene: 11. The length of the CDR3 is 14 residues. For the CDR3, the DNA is TGTGCCATCACCGACGACAGGGATTACGACGAGCAGTACTTC. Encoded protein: CAITDDRDYDEQYF.

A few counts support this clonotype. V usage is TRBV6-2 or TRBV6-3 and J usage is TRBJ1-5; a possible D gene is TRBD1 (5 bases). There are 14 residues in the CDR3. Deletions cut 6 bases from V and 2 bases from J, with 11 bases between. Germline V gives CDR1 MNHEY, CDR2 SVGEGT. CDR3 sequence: CASRLTGGNQPQHF. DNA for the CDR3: TGTGCCAGCAGACTAACAGGAGGCAATCAGCCCCAGCATTTT.

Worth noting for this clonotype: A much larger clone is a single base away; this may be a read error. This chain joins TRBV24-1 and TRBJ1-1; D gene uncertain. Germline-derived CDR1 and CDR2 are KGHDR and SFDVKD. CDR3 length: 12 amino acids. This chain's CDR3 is CATSDFGSEASF. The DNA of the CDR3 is TGTGCCACCAGTGATTTCGGGTCTGAAGCTTCCTTT.

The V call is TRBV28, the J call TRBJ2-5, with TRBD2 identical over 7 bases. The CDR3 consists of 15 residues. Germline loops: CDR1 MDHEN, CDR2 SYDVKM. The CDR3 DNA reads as TGTGCTACACAGTCGGGGAGGGGCGGTCTGTGGACCCAGTACTTC. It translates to CATQSGRGGLWTQYF.

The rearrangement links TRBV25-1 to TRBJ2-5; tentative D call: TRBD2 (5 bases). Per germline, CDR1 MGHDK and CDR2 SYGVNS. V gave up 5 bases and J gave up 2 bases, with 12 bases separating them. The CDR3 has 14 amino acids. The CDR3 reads CASSSRSGQETQYF. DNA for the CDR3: TGTGCCAGCAGTTCTCGGAGCGGACAAGAGACCCAGTACTTC.

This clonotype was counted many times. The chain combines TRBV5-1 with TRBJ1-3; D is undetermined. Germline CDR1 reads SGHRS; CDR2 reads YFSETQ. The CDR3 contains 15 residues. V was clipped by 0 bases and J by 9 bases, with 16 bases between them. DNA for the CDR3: TGCGCCAGCAGCTTGGACAGACGTCAAGGGAGCACCATATATTTT. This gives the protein CASSLDRRQGSTIYF.

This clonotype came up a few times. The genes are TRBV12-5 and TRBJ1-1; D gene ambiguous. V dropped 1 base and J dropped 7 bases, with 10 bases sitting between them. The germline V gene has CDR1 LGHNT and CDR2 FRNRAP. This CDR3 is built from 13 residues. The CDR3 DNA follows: TGTGCTAGTGGTTTGGCGGGCAAAAGTGAAGCTTTCTTT. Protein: CASGLAGKSEAFF.

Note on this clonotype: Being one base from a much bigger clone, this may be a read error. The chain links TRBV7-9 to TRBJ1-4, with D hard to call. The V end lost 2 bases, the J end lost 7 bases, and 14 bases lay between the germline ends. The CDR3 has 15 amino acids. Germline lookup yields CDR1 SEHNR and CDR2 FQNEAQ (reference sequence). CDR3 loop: CASSLSAGPSEKLFF. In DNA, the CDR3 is TGTGCCAGCAGCTTATCGGCGGGCCCTAGTGAAAAACTGTTTTTT.

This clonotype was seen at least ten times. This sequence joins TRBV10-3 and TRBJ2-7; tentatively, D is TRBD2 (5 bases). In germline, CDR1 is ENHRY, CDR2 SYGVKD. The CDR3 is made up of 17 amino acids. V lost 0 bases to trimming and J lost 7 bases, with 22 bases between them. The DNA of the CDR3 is TGTGCCATCAGTGAGTCTTTCGGTCGGGAACGCACGGGGGAGCAGTACTTC. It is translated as CAISESFGRERTGEQYF.

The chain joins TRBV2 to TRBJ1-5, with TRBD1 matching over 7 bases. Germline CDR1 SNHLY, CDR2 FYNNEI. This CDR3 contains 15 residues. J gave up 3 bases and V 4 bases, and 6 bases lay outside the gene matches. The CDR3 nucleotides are TGTGCCAGCAGTGCCAAGGGGGCCCCCAATCAGCCCCAGCATTTT. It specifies CASSAKGAPNQPQHF.

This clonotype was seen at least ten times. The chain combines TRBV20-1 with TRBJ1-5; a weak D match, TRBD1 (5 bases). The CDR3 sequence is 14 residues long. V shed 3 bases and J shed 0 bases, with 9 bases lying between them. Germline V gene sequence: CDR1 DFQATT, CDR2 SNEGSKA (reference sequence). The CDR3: CSARGGDSNQPQHF. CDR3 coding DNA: TGCAGTGCTAGGGGAGGGGATAGCAATCAGCCCCAGCATTTT.

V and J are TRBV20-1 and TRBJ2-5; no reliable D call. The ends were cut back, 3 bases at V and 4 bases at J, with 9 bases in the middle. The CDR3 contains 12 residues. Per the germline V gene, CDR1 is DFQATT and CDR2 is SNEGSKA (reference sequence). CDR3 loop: CSARQWGETQYF. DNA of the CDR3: TGCAGTGCTAGGCAGTGGGGAGAGACCCAGTACTTC.

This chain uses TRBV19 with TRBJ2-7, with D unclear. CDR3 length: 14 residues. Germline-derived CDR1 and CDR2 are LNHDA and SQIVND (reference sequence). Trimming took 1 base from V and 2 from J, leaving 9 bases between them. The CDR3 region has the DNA TGTGCCAGTAGTATAGGAGGAACTGCCTACGAGCAGTACTTC. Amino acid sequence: CASSIGGTAYEQYF.

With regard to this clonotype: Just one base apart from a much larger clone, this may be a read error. The CDR3 here is CASSVGKAYNYGYTF. DNA for the CDR3: TGTGCCAGCAGTGTGGGGAAGGCGTATAACTATGGCTACACCTTC. The rearrangement joins TRBV2 to TRBJ1-2; D not resolved. CDR3 length: 15 residues. The germline V gene has CDR1 SNHLY and CDR2 FYNNEI. V was cut by 4 bases and J by 1 base, with 13 bases left in between.

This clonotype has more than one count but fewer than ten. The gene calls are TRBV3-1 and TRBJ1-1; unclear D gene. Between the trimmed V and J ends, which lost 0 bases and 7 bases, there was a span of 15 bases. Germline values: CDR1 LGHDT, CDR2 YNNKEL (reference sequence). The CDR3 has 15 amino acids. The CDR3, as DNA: TGTGCCAGCAGCCAAGATCTCTTGGCAGGCGATGAAGCTTTCTTT. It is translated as CASSQDLLAGDEAFF.

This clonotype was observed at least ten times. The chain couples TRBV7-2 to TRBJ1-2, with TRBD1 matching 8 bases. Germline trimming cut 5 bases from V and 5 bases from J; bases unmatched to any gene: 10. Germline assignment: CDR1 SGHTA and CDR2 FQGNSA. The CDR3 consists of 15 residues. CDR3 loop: CASSPNGQGYYGYTF. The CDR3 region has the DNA TGTGCCAGCAGCCCAAACGGACAGGGATATTATGGCTACACCTTC.

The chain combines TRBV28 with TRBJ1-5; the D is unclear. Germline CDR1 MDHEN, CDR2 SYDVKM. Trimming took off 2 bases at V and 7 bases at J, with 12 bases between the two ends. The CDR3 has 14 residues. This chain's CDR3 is CASSLNGERQPQHF. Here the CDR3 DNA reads TGTGCCAGCAGTTTAAACGGGGAGAGGCAGCCCCAGCATTTT.

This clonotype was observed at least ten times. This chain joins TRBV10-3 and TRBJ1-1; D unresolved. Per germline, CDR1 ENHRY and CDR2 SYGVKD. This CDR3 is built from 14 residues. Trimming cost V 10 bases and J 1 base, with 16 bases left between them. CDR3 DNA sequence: TGTGCCACCATCGATAGGCACAAGAACACTGAAGCTTTCTTT. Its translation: CATIDRHKNTEAFF.

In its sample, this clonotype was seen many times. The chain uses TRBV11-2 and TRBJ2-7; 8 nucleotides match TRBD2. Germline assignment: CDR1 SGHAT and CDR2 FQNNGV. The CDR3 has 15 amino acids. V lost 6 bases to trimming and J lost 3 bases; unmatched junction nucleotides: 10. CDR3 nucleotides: TGTGCCAGCAGGACAGGACCTAGCGGGCTCTACGAGCAGTACTTC. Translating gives CASRTGPSGLYEQYF.

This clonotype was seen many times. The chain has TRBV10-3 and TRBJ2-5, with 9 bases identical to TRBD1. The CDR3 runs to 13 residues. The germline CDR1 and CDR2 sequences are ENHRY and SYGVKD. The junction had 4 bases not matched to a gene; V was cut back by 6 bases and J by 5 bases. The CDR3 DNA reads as TGTGCCATCAGACGGACAGGGGATGAGACCCAGTACTTC. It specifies CAIRRTGDETQYF.

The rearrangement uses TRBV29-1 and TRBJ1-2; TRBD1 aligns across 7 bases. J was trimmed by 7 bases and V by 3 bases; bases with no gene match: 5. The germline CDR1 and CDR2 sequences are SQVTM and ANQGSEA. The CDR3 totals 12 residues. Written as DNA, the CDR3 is TGCAGCGTTGAGCAGGGGGTGGCTGGCTACACCTTC. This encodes CSVEQGVAGYTF.

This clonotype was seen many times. CDR3 nucleotide sequence: TGTGCCACCAGTGATTCTATGACAGGGGAAGGGGAAAAACTGTTTTTT. It specifies CATSDSMTGEGEKLFF. The V call is TRBV24-1, the J call TRBJ1-4, with 8 nucleotides matching TRBD1. V trimming: 2 bases; J trimming: 8 bases; junction bases outside the gene matches: 9. The CDR3 runs to 16 residues. Looked up from germline, CDR1 is KGHDR and CDR2 is SFDVKD.

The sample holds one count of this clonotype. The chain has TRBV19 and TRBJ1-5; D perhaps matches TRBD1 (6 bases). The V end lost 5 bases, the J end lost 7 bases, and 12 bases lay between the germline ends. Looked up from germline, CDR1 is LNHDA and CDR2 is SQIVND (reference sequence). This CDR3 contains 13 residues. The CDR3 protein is CASSHGTWQPQHF. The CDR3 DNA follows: TGTGCCAGTAGTCACGGGACATGGCAGCCCCAGCATTTT.

CDR3 loop: CASSIAEDLTF. The CDR3 DNA reads as TGTGCCAGTAGTATAGCCGAGGACCTGACTTTC. The chain couples TRBV19 to TRBJ2-6; the D is unclear. Germline V lookup: CDR1 LNHDA, CDR2 SQIVND (reference sequence). Deletions cut 1 base from V and 15 bases from J, with 7 bases between. This CDR3 contains 11 residues.